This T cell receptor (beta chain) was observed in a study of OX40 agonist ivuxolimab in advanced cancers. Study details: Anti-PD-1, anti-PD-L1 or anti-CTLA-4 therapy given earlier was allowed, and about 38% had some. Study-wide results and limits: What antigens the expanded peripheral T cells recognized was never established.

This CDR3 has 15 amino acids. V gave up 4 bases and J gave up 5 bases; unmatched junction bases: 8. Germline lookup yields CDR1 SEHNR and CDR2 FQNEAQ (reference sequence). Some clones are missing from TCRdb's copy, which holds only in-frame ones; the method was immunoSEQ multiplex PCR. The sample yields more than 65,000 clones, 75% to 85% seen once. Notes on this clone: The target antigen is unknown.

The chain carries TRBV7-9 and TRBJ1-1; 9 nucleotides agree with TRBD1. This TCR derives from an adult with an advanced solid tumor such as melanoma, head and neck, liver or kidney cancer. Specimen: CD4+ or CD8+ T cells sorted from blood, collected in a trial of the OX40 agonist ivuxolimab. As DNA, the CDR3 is TGTGCCAGCAGCTGGGGACAGGGAATCAAAACTGAAGCTTTCTTT. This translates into CASSWGQGIKTEAFF. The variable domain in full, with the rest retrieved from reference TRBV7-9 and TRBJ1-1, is DTGVSQNPRHKITKRGQNVTFRCDPISEHNRLYWYRQTLGQGPEFLTYFQNEAQLEKSRLLSDRFSAERPKGSFSTLEIQRTEQGDSAMYLCASSWGQGIKTEAFFGQGTRLTVV.